What follows are 14 T cell receptor beta chains derived from one specimen sequenced in a study of shared clonotypes between healthy human individuals. Naivety among CD8 cells was defined by CD45RO negativity and positive CCR7 selection, thereby excluding terminally differentiated effector memory CD45RA+ cells. Sequencing was performed with immunoSEQ multiplex PCR; in TCRdb, only in-frame clones are kept and a portion is missing. The sample consists of roughly 2.1 million clones, approximately 94% of them appearing once. The sample comprised naive CD8+ T cells from PBMCs. These receptors all stem from a man aged 18 to 30 in good health. Some clones in this sample may be carry-over from other donors' samples.

The chain joins TRBV30 to TRBJ2-5, with 11 bases aligning to TRBD2. CDR3 length: 14 amino acids. The V segment lost 2 bases and the J segment 5 bases; nucleotides outside the gene matches: 4. Germline CDR1 and CDR2: GTSNPN and SVGIG (reference sequence). The CDR3 region is CAWSTSGRDETQYF. The CDR3, as DNA: TGTGCCTGGAGTACTAGCGGGAGAGATGAGACCCAGTACTTC.

The chain's CDR3 is CASSLVGQGLGEQYF. The CDR3 nucleotides are TGTGCCAGCAGCTTAGTCGGACAGGGATTGGGCGAGCAGTACTTC. This chain links TRBV7-9 with TRBJ2-7; TRBD1 aligns across 8 bases. Looked up from germline, CDR1 is SEHNR and CDR2 is FQNEAQ (reference sequence). The CDR3 length is 15 residues. The V and J ends lost 1 base and 6 bases, in that order; junction bases with no gene match: 8.

The V gene is TRBV4-1, the J gene TRBJ2-5; tentative D call: TRBD2 (6 bases). The CDR3 runs 14 residues. Germline V gene data show CDR1 as MGHRA and CDR2 as YSYEKL. Trimming pared 4 bases from V and 5 bases from J, leaving 14 bases between. CDR3 residues: CASSPSGRGETQYF. Written as DNA, the CDR3 is TGCGCCAGCAGCCCCTCCGGGAGAGGCGAGACCCAGTACTTC.

The V call is TRBV27, the J call TRBJ2-1, with 8 positions matching TRBD2. The V segment lost 8 bases and the J segment 12 bases; nucleotides outside the gene matches: 9. The CDR3 totals 12 residues. In germline, CDR1 is MNHEY, CDR2 SMNVEV (reference sequence). The CDR3 DNA follows: TGTGCCAGCTTCGGGGGGGTAGGGCTGCAGTTCTTC. It translates to CASFGGVGLQFF.

The V call is TRBV9, the J call TRBJ2-3, with 9 nucleotides matching TRBD2. The germline gives CDR1 SGDLS, CDR2 YYNGEE. Unmatched junction bases numbered 14, after V lost 3 bases and J lost 3 bases. This CDR3 has 18 residues. CDR3 in DNA: TGTGCCAGCAGCGCCCTGGTCCTGGCGGGAGGGCCTACAGATACGCAGTATTTT. Translating it yields CASSALVLAGGPTDTQYF. The whole variable domain, remainder taken from reference TRBV9 and TRBJ2-3, is DSGVTQTPKHLITATGQRVTLRCSPRSGDLSVYWYQQSLDQGLQFLIQYYNGEERAKGNILERFSAQQFPDLHSELNLSSLELGDSALYFCASSALVLAGGPTDTQYFGPGTRLTVL.

The chain employs TRBV19 and TRBJ2-1; tentative D call: TRBD1 (5 bases). Between the trimmed V and J ends, which lost 3 bases and 4 bases, there was a span of 13 bases. Per the germline V gene, CDR1 is LNHDA and CDR2 is SQIVND (reference sequence). The CDR3 is 15 amino acids. The CDR3 protein is CASSINSGAYNEQFF. In DNA form, the CDR3 reads TGTGCCAGTAGTATTAATAGTGGGGCTTACAATGAGCAGTTCTTC.

Points on this clone: The sample has other DNA sequences that encode this CDR3 too. The chain is built from TRBV11-2 and TRBJ2-3; D might be TRBD2 (6 bases). Trimming removed 6 bases from V and 4 bases from J, with 8 bases in between. Germline V gene data show CDR1 as SGHAT and CDR2 as FQNNGV. The CDR3 contains 12 residues. CDR3 amino acids: CASSPGADTQYF. CDR3 bases: TGTGCCAGCAGTCCGGGGGCAGATACGCAGTATTTT.

The chain combines TRBV27 with TRBJ1-2; D perhaps matches TRBD1 (5 bases). The CDR3 length is 16 residues. Germline loops: CDR1 MNHEY, CDR2 SMNVEV (reference sequence). Trimming pared 5 bases from V and 0 bases from J, leaving 16 bases between. The CDR3 here is CASSLSGGYPNYGYTF. The CDR3, as DNA: TGTGCCAGCAGTCTTAGTGGGGGGTACCCTAACTATGGCTACACCTTC.

The V and J genes are TRBV5-1 and TRBJ2-5, with D maybe TRBD2 (5 bases). Trimming pared 3 bases from V and 5 bases from J, leaving 20 bases between. CDR1 is SGHRS and CDR2 is YFSETQ in the germline V gene. The CDR3 contains 16 residues. The CDR3 DNA follows: TGCGCCAGCAGCTACCCCCGGGCGGGCCCAGCGGAGACCCAGTACTTC. This encodes CASSYPRAGPAETQYF.

This clone was recorded once. This chain joins TRBV7-8 and TRBJ1-5, with D tentatively TRBD1 (5 bases). Trimming removed 2 bases at V and 7 bases at J, with 9 bases between. There are 13 residues in the CDR3. Germline CDR1 is SGHVS and CDR2 is FQNEAQ. The DNA of the CDR3 is TGTGCCAGCAGCTTATCAGGGCAGCAGCCCCAGCATTTT. It codes for CASSLSGQQPQHF.

The chain joins TRBV9 to TRBJ2-1; D is undetermined. The CDR3 totals 14 residues. Germline V gene lookup returns CDR1 SGDLS and CDR2 YYNGEE. V lost 4 bases, J lost 8 bases, and 16 bases lay in between. Written as DNA, the CDR3 is TGTGCCAGCAGCCCCAGTAAATTTGAGGATGAGCAGTTCTTC. It encodes CASSPSKFEDEQFF.

The rearrangement joins TRBV5-1 to TRBJ2-1, with 9 bases lining up with TRBD2. CDR1 SGHRS and CDR2 YFSETQ come from the germline V gene. This CDR3 has 15 amino acids. V lost 2 bases, J lost 4 bases, and 4 bases stayed unmatched. The chain's CDR3 is CASSLSSGNYNEQFF. CDR3 nucleotides: TGCGCCAGCAGCTTATCTAGCGGGAATTACAATGAGCAGTTCTTC.

In the case of this clone: The sample contains more than one DNA sequence encoding this CDR3. The J gene is TRBJ2-7, the V gene TRBV27, with D possibly being TRBD1 (6 bases). CDR1 and CDR2 from the germline V gene are MNHEY and SMNVEV (reference sequence). This CDR3 spans 11 amino acids. Trimming removed 5 bases from V and 7 bases from J, with 9 bases in between. The CDR3 loop is CASSLGTEQYF. CDR3 in DNA: TGTGCCAGCAGTCTTGGGACAGAGCAGTACTTC.

The V call is TRBV19, the J call TRBJ2-7; 7 bases are a match to TRBD2. J was trimmed by 3 bases and V by 0 bases; bases with no gene match: 8. The CDR3 has 16 amino acids. Germline V gene sequence: CDR1 LNHDA, CDR2 SQIVND (reference sequence). CDR3 nucleotide sequence: TGTGCCAGTAGTATAGATCAGTCTAGCGGCCTCTACGAGCAGTACTTC. Its translation: CASSIDQSSGLYEQYF.